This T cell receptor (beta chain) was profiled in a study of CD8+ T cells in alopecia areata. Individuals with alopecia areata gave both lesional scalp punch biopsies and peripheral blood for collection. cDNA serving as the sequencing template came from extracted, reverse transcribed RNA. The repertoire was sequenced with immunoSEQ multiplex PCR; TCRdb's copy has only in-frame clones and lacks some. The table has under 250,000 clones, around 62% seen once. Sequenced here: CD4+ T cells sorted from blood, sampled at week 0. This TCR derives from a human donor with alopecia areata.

The chain's CDR3 is CASSLGGATDTQYF. DNA of the CDR3: TGTGCCAGCAGTTTAGGGGGGGCGACAGATACGCAGTATTTT. This chain links TRBV28 with TRBJ2-3, with D possibly being TRBD2 (7 bases). This CDR3 comprises 14 residues. Trimming took 2 bases from V and 3 from J, leaving 9 bases between them. CDR1 is MDHEN, CDR2 SYDVKM, per germline. Together with reference TRBV28 and TRBJ2-3, the CDR3 gives the full variable domain: DVKVTQSSRYLVKRTGEKVFLECVQDMDHENMFWYRQDPGLGLRLIYFSYDVKMKEKGDIPEGYSVSREKKERFSLILESASTNQTSMYLCASSLGGATDTQYFGPGTRLTVL.